Presented here are 16 T cell receptor beta chains from one specimen sequenced in a study of blood T cell repertoires in COVID-19. Sequenced by immunoSEQ multiplex PCR; TCRdb stores in-frame clones only, minus some. This table holds over 55,000 clones, 85% found once. Sequencing was carried out using peripheral blood. These receptors came from a man in his forties or fifties with acute or convalescent COVID-19.

V and J are TRBV4-2 and TRBJ2-1; TRBD2 matches 13 bases. The V and J ends lost 0 bases and 5 bases, in that order; junction bases with no gene match: 4. Germline-derived CDR1 and CDR2 are LGHNA and YNFKEQ. The CDR3 is made up of 17 amino acids. The CDR3 DNA reads as TGTGCCAGCAGCCAAGATGGGACTAGCGGGGAGCACAATGAGCAGTTCTTC. Translating it yields CASSQDGTSGEHNEQFF.

This clone was detected only a few times. This chain uses TRBV29-1 with TRBJ1-2; D perhaps matches TRBD1 (5 bases). Germline CDR1 SQVTM, CDR2 ANQGSEA. The V end lost 2 bases, the J end lost 1 base, and 11 bases lay between the germline ends. CDR3 length: 14 residues. The CDR3 spells CSVEMGLGNYGYTF. The CDR3 DNA is TGCAGCGTTGAAATGGGACTGGGTAACTATGGCTACACCTTC.

The rearrangement uses TRBV5-1 and TRBJ1-1; no clear D. The CDR3 runs to 14 residues. V shed 3 bases and J shed 3 bases, with 12 bases lying between them. Germline assignment: CDR1 SGHRS and CDR2 YFSETQ. CDR3 in amino acids: CASSSTVLHTEAFF. The CDR3 bases are TGCGCCAGCAGCTCAACAGTTTTGCACACTGAAGCTTTCTTT.

The rearrangement uses TRBV30 and TRBJ1-4; D is ambiguous. This CDR3 spans 12 amino acids. Per the germline V gene, CDR1 is GTSNPN and CDR2 is SVGIG (reference sequence). CDR3: CAFRGLGEKLFF. In DNA, the CDR3 is TGTGCTTTCAGAGGCCTTGGAGAAAAACTGTTTTTT.

A note on this clone: This same CDR3 is encoded by further DNA sequences in the sample. This chain connects TRBV18 to TRBJ1-2; a weak D match, TRBD1 (6 bases). Trimming took 2 bases from V and 2 from J, leaving 9 bases between them. This CDR3 region has 14 residues. The germline CDR1 and CDR2 sequences are KGHSH and LQKENI. CDR3 DNA sequence: TGTGCCAGCTCACCAAGGACAGACAACTATGGCTACACCTTC. Its protein product is CASSPRTDNYGYTF.

J is TRBJ2-7 and V is TRBV21-1; TRBD1, the D gene given by the table, was not confirmed from the DNA. TRBV21-1 is designated a pseudogene. There are 16 residues in the CDR3. Written as DNA, the CDR3 is TGTGCCAGCAGCAAAGGGGGCCGGGACACCTACTACGAGCAGTACTTC. This gives the protein CASSKGGRDTYYEQYF.

The V call is TRBV10-2, the J call TRBJ2-3; TRBD2 matches at 12 bases. This CDR3 is built from 14 residues. The germline gives CDR1 WSHSY, CDR2 SAAADI. The V gene end was trimmed by 8 bases and the J gene end by 2 bases; junction bases not matched to a gene: 2. CDR3 nucleotide sequence: TGCGCCAGCTCTAGCGGGGGGGACACAGATACGCAGTATTTT. Translated, it gives CASSSGGDTDTQYF.

CDR3 in DNA: TGCGCCAGCAGCCTTGATTCGACGGACAGAAATCAGCCCCAGCATTTT. Its translation is CASSLDSTDRNQPQHF. The gene calls are TRBV5-1 and TRBJ1-5, with a weak D call TRBD1 (6 bases). The V gene lost 4 bases and the J gene lost 4 bases, with 18 bases spanning the gap. The CDR3 sequence is 16 residues long. Per the germline V gene, CDR1 is SGHRS and CDR2 is YFSETQ. The variable domain in full, completed from reference TRBV5-1 and TRBJ1-5, reads KAGVTQTPRYLIKTRGQQVTLSCSPISGHRSVSWYQQTPGQGLQFLFEYFSETQRNKGNFPGRFSGRQFSNSRSEMNVSTLELGDSALYLCASSLDSTDRNQPQHFGDGTRLSIL.

This chain connects TRBV29-1 to TRBJ1-1; weak D call: TRBD1 (5 bases). The CDR3 loop spans 14 amino acids. In germline, CDR1 is SQVTM, CDR2 ANQGSEA. V was shortened by 6 bases and J by 0 bases, with 14 bases between the two germline ends. The DNA of the CDR3 is TGCAGCGTACAGGTACTGGTAATGAACACTGAAGCTTTCTTT. It codes for CSVQVLVMNTEAFF. Full variable domain (rest looked up from reference TRBV29-1 and TRBJ1-1): SAVISQKPSRDICQRGTSLTIQCQVDSQVTMMFWYRQQPGQSLTLIATANQGSEATYESGFVIDKFPISRPNLTFSTLTVSNMSPEDSSIYLCSVQVLVMNTEAFFGQGTRLTVV.

The chain links TRBV7-6 to TRBJ2-1, with 7 bases aligning to TRBD2. The CDR3 length is 16 residues. CDR1 is SGHVS and CDR2 is FNYEAQ in the germline V gene. The V segment lost 1 base and the J segment 3 bases; nucleotides outside the gene matches: 6. The DNA for the CDR3 is TGTGCCAGCAGCTTAGTCGCGGGGGAGGGCTACAATGAGCAGTTCTTC. Protein product: CASSLVAGEGYNEQFF.

V and J are TRBV27 and TRBJ2-2; TRBD1 aligns across 11 bases. CDR1 and CDR2 from the germline V gene are MNHEY and SMNVEV (reference sequence). Trimming at V came to 5 bases and at J to 6 bases, leaving 5 bases not matched to a gene. The CDR3 is 15 amino acids. CDR3: CASSLRTGGPGELFF. The DNA of the CDR3 is TGTGCCAGCAGTCTCCGGACAGGGGGCCCCGGGGAGCTGTTTTTT.

The rearrangement links TRBV18 to TRBJ2-3; D perhaps matches TRBD2 (7 bases). This CDR3 comprises 16 residues. Trimming left V 1 base short and J 2 bases short, with 13 bases between. The germline V gene encodes CDR1 KGHSH and CDR2 LQKENI. Written as DNA, the CDR3 is TGTGCCAGCTCACCACGGGGGGGCAGGGCCACAGATACGCAGTATTTT. Translation gives CASSPRGGRATDTQYF.

The genes are TRBV10-1 and TRBJ1-6; D might be TRBD1 (6 bases). The CDR3 spans 15 residues. CDR1 and CDR2 (germline): WNHNN, SYGVQD (reference sequence). Trimming stripped 8 bases from V and 10 bases from J, with 21 bases between. The CDR3 protein is CASFVGQREASPLHF. In DNA form, the CDR3 reads TGCGCCAGCTTCGTGGGACAACGGGAGGCATCACCCCTCCACTTT.

The rearrangement uses TRBV30 and TRBJ1-2; D might be TRBD1 (6 bases). This CDR3 region has 13 residues. Looked up from germline, CDR1 is GTSNPN and CDR2 is SVGIG (reference sequence). V shed 5 bases and J shed 4 bases, with 14 bases lying between them. In nucleotides, the CDR3 is TGTGCCTGGGGGAGGGGGGGCCTCTATGGCTACACCTTC. Translating it yields CAWGRGGLYGYTF.

The gene calls are TRBV19 and TRBJ1-6; the D gene is possibly TRBD1 (5 bases). In germline, CDR1 is LNHDA, CDR2 SQIVND (reference sequence). This CDR3 comprises 12 residues. V was pared by 5 bases and J by 8 bases, with 7 bases between. The CDR3 DNA reads as TGTGCCAGTAGTCAAGGGGATTCACCCCTCCACTTT. It translates to CASSQGDSPLHF.

The chain is built from TRBV6-6 and TRBJ1-2; 10 nucleotides line up with TRBD1. V dropped 7 bases and J dropped 6; count of bases not matched to a gene: 5. Germline loops: CDR1 MNHNY, CDR2 SVGAGI (reference sequence). CDR3 length: 13 residues. CDR3 in amino acids: CASTLDRGHGYTF. CDR3 in DNA: TGTGCCAGCACCCTCGACAGGGGGCATGGCTACACCTTC.